This T cell receptor beta chain appears in the sequencing data of a study of blood T cell repertoires in COVID-19. Trimming took 5 bases from V and 10 from J, leaving 15 bases between them. CDR1 is SNHLY, CDR2 FYNNEI, per germline. The CDR3 loop spans 13 amino acids. The assay was immunoSEQ multiplex PCR, and TCRdb's table has in-frame clones only and misses some. This table holds a few hundred thousand clones, roughly 90% found once. Cohort 3 recovered donors had two negative PCRs, clearance, or symptom resolution. The rearrangement links TRBV2 to TRBJ2-1; a weak D match, TRBD2 (6 bases). Sequencing was done on a sample of PBMCs or T cells enriched from blood (not recorded which). The clonotype comes from a woman between 35 and 50 years old who had recovered from COVID-19. The CDR3 DNA reads TGTGCCAGCAGTCCATGGAGGGCCCTGGAGCAGTTCTTC. Translating it yields CASSPWRALEQFF.